The T cell receptor beta chain under discussion was sequenced for a study of cytomegalovirus exposure and HLA in healthy donors. The PCR contained 60 Vbeta and 13 Jbeta primers. Libraries were prepared by immunoSEQ multiplex PCR; TCRdb keeps only in-frame clonotypes and omits some of them. The sample includes approximately 130,000 clones, about 70% seen only once; the top ten take more than 2.5%. This CDR3 comprises 15 residues. The trim removed 1 base at V and 5 bases at J, leaving 9 bases unmatched. Germline CDR1 and CDR2: SQVTM and ANQGSEA. At sampling all donors were nominally healthy, likely with unrecorded immune exposures.

The chain carries TRBV29-1 and TRBJ1-1, with 8 bases matching TRBD1. The TCR comes from an older woman in good health and CMV-seropositive. Sequenced input: PBMCs. CDR3 coding DNA: TGCAGCGTTGAAGCCGCAACAGGGGGGGGAACTGAAGCTTTCTTT. It codes for CSVEAATGGGTEAFF.